This TCR beta chain came from a study of T cell responses to AZD1222 COVID-19 vaccine. The assay was immunoSEQ multiplex PCR, and TCRdb's table has in-frame clones only and misses some. This sample carries about 120,000 clones, 87% of them seen once, and the ten largest clones take 2% to 3%. Trimming removed 0 bases from V and 0 bases from J, with 7 bases in between. The CDR3 contains 15 residues. Germline V gives CDR1 SGHNT, CDR2 YYREEE (reference sequence). On this clone: The antigen is unknown.

The study, taken as a whole, reports: Repertoires were sampled only after the peak T cell response. The number of AZD1222 recipients seropositive at baseline was only 5 to 7. Clonal diversity was possibly underestimated, and white British individuals and females predominated among donors.

The sequence came from an adult who received the AZD1222 COVID-19 vaccine. Sequencing was performed on peripheral blood, taken 28 days after the second AZD1222 dose. The J gene is TRBJ2-1, the V gene TRBV5-4; no reliable D call. In DNA, the CDR3 is TGTGCCAGCAGCTTGGCCCCCTTCTCCTACAATGAGCAGTTCTTC. Residues: CASSLAPFSYNEQFF.